One sample yielded the 12 T cell receptor beta chains listed below, sequenced in a study of OX40 agonist ivuxolimab in advanced cancers. The protocol was immunoSEQ multiplex PCR, while the TCRdb copy is restricted to in-frame clones and leaves out a portion. The sample shows fewer than 95,000 clones, less than 85% of them seen only once. The sequences come from CD4+ or CD8+ T cells sorted from blood, collected in a trial of the OX40 agonist ivuxolimab. All receptors derive from an adult with an advanced solid tumor such as melanoma, head and neck, liver or kidney cancer.

The chain carries TRBV27 and TRBJ2-1, with 10 bases aligning to TRBD2. Trimming removed 6 bases from V and 8 bases from J; junction bases left unmatched: 10. From germline, CDR1 is MNHEY and CDR2 SMNVEV (reference sequence). The CDR3 spans 15 residues. This CDR3 is CASSPGLAYRDEQFF. The CDR3 DNA is TGTGCCAGCAGCCCGGGACTAGCGTATAGGGATGAGCAGTTCTTC.

The gene calls are TRBV6-1 and TRBJ1-5, with D hard to call. From germline, CDR1 is MNHNS and CDR2 SASEGT. Trimming cost V 5 bases and J 5 bases, with 4 bases left between them. The length of the CDR3 is 11 residues. CDR3 in amino acids: CASSNDQPQHF. Written as DNA, the CDR3 is TGTGCCAGCAGTAATGATCAGCCCCAGCATTTT.

Here the CDR3 DNA reads TGTGCCAGCAGTCCCCCGGGGTCGGGGAATAATGAAAAACTGTTTTTT. It codes for CASSPPGSGNNEKLFF. The chain combines TRBV6-6 with TRBJ1-4; no reliable D call. V lost 5 bases to trimming and J lost 4 bases, with 17 bases between them. The CDR3 contains 16 residues. CDR1 and CDR2 (germline): MNHNY, SVGAGI (reference sequence).

V is TRBV5-5 and J is TRBJ1-4; D is uncertain. The length of the CDR3 is 16 residues. Deletions cut 4 bases from V and 2 bases from J, with 15 bases between. The germline gives CDR1 SGHKS, CDR2 YYEKEE (reference sequence). As DNA, the CDR3 is TGTGCCAGCAGCCGACCCGGGGAAAGTACTAATGAAAAACTGTTTTTT. Translating gives CASSRPGESTNEKLFF. Based on the CDR3 plus reference TRBV5-5 and TRBJ1-4, the full variable domain is DAGVTQSPTHLIKTRGQQVTLRCSPISGHKSVSWYQQVLGQGPQFIFQYYEKEERGRGNFPDRFSARQFPNYSSELNVNALLLGDSALYLCASSRPGESTNEKLFFGSGTQLSVL.

The chain is built from TRBV5-4 and TRBJ2-4; 10 nucleotides agree with TRBD1. This CDR3 has 12 residues. Germline CDR1 and CDR2: SGHNT and YYREEE (reference sequence). Trimming took 7 bases from V and 8 from J; bases not matched to a gene: 3. The DNA of the CDR3 is TGTGCCAGCGGGACAGGGGAGGACATTCAGTACTTC. It is translated as CASGTGEDIQYF. Full variable domain (remainder filled in from reference TRBV5-4 and TRBJ2-4): ETGVTQSPTHLIKTRGQQVTLRCSSQSGHNTVSWYQQALGQGPQFIFQYYREEENGRGNFPPRFSGLQFPNYSSELNVNALELDDSALYLCASGTGEDIQYFGAGTRLSVL.

The gene calls are TRBV7-6 and TRBJ1-2; D possibly corresponds to TRBD1 (6 bases). V gave up 3 bases and J gave up 8 bases, with 13 bases separating them. The CDR3 length is 13 residues. Germline V CDR1 and CDR2: SGHVS, FNYEAQ. DNA for the CDR3: TGTGCCAGCAGCTTCCCCGGGACAAAAGGCTACACCTTC. Translated: CASSFPGTKGYTF.

The V gene is TRBV11-2, the J gene TRBJ2-3, with 10 bases lining up with TRBD2. Germline CDR1 reads SGHAT; CDR2 reads FQNNGV. Germline trimming cut 5 bases from V and 0 bases from J; bases unmatched to any gene: 5. The CDR3 totals 16 residues. This chain's CDR3 is CASSLLAGGSTDTQYF. CDR3 in DNA: TGTGCCAGCAGCCTATTAGCGGGGGGAAGCACAGATACGCAGTATTTT.

The rearrangement uses TRBV2 and TRBJ2-5, with D unresolved. Germline V lookup: CDR1 SNHLY, CDR2 FYNNEI. V lost 9 bases and J 2 bases, leaving 7 bases between the germline ends. The CDR3 loop spans 11 amino acids. The CDR3 sequence is CARRGQETQYF. The CDR3 region has the DNA TGTGCCAGAAGAGGACAAGAGACCCAGTACTTC.

The chain has TRBV18 and TRBJ1-2; the D gene is possibly TRBD1 (6 bases). Germline CDR1 is KGHSH and CDR2 is LQKENI. V shed 6 bases and J shed 3 bases, with 20 bases lying between them. CDR3 length equals 16 residues. The CDR3, as DNA: TGTGCCAGCTCCCCTTTGGGTCTGGGGGCTGACTATGGCTACACCTTC. Protein product: CASSPLGLGADYGYTF. The whole variable domain, remainder taken from reference TRBV18 and TRBJ1-2, is NAGVMQNPRHLVRRRGQEARLRCSPMKGHSHVYWYRQLPEEGLKFMVYLQKENIIDESGMPKERFSAEFPKEGPSILRIQQVVRGDSAAYFCASSPLGLGADYGYTFGSGTRLTVV.

V and J are TRBV5-4 and TRBJ2-3, with 13 bases lining up with TRBD2. V lost 4 bases to trimming and J lost 3 bases; unmatched junction nucleotides: 8. The CDR3 has 17 residues. CDR1 and CDR2 from the germline V gene are SGHNT and YYREEE (reference sequence). The CDR3 sequence: CASSTTTSGRRTDTQYF. CDR3 nucleotide sequence: TGTGCCAGCAGCACCACGACTAGCGGGAGGAGGACAGATACGCAGTATTTT. The full variable domain, rest sourced from reference TRBV5-4 and TRBJ2-3, is ETGVTQSPTHLIKTRGQQVTLRCSSQSGHNTVSWYQQALGQGPQFIFQYYREEENGRGNFPPRFSGLQFPNYSSELNVNALELDDSALYLCASSTTTSGRRTDTQYFGPGTRLTVL.

J is TRBJ1-2 and V is TRBV29-1; 9 bases map to TRBD1. The CDR3 spans 12 residues. Trimming took 7 bases from V and 8 from J; bases not matched to a gene: 8. The V gene's germline CDR1 is SQVTM and CDR2 ANQGSEA. CDR3 in DNA: TGCAGCGCCCCGGGACAGGGTGTCGGCTACACCTTC. Protein: CSAPGQGVGYTF.

V is TRBV28 and J is TRBJ1-2; D possibly corresponds to TRBD1 (5 bases). V lost 6 bases to trimming and J lost 2 bases, with 13 bases between them. Germline loops: CDR1 MDHEN, CDR2 SYDVKM. The CDR3 has 14 amino acids. In nucleotides, the CDR3 is TGTGCCAGCAGACCCGGGACTGTGAACTATGGCTACACCTTC. It encodes CASRPGTVNYGYTF.